Listed below are T cell receptor beta chains from one sample, sequenced in a study of blood T cell repertoires in COVID-19. Here immunoSEQ multiplex PCR was the method, and the copy in TCRdb shows in-frame clones only, minus some. Of some 100,000 clones detected, around 87% appear once; the ten largest clones hold around 10%. Sequencing was carried out using peripheral blood. These receptors were taken from a woman in her twenties or thirties with acute or convalescent COVID-19. Both conserved end residues are part of each CDR3. D genes are given only for firm matches. The size of a clone is reported for some rows only, either as once, few or many, or as a class for expanded clones.

TRBJ2-5,TRBV12-3/TRBV12-4,-,-,TGTGCCAGCAGTTTGGACAGTCAAGAGACCCAGTACTTC,CASSLDSQETQYF
TRBJ1-1,TRBV12-3/TRBV12-4,-,-,TGTGCCAGCACCCGGGGGACTGAAGCTTTCTTT,CASTRGTEAFF
TRBJ2-7,TRBV15,-,-,TGTGCCACCAGCAGACGGCAGGGTGCACCCTACGAGCAGTACTTC,CATSRRQGAPYEQYF
TRBJ2-7,TRBV10-2,TRBD1,-,TGCGCCAGCAAAACCGGGACAGGGGTTTCGAGTTCCTCCTACGAGCAGTACTTC,CASKTGTGVSSSSYEQYF
TRBJ2-1,TRBV15,-,-,TGTGCCACCAGCAGAGTGAGCTACAATGAGCAGTTCTTC,CATSRVSYNEQFF
TRBJ2-7,TRBV11-2,-,-,TGTGCCAGCAGCTTTGGGCAGGGCTACGAGCAGTACTTC,CASSFGQGYEQYF
TRBJ2-1,TRBV30,TRBD1,-,TGTGCCTGGAGTAGCTTCCTGAGGGGGCCGGGGAATGAGCAGTTCTTC,CAWSSFLRGPGNEQFF
TRBJ2-3,TRBV7-9,-,-,TGTGCCAGCAGCCCCCAGGATACGCAGTATTTT,CASSPQDTQYF
TRBJ1-1,TRBV12-3/TRBV12-4,-,-,TGTGCCAGCAGTTTCCTAGGGGGTTCGGAAGCTTTCTTT,CASSFLGGSEAFF
TRBJ2-7,TRBV5-1,TRBD2,-,TGCGCCAGCAGCTCAGGTAGCGGGGTAAGCTCCTACGAGCAGTACTTC,CASSSGSGVSSYEQYF
TRBJ1-6,TRBV4-1,-,-,TGCGCCAGCAGCCAAGAATGGGGCAGAATTTCACCCCTCCACTTT,CASSQEWGRISPLHF
TRBJ2-3,TRBV2,TRBD2,once,TGTGCCAGCCTCGGACTAGCGGGGGACACAGATACGCAGTATTTT,CASLGLAGDTDTQYF
TRBJ1-4,TRBV9,-,-,TGTGCCAGCAGCGTAGGGGACATTAATGAAAAACTGTTTTTT,CASSVGDINEKLFF
TRBJ1-1,TRBV5-1,-,-,TGCGCCAGCAGCTTCGGCAGGGCGAACACTGAAGCTTTCTTT,CASSFGRANTEAFF
TRBJ2-3,TRBV3-1/TRBV3-2,TRBD2,-,TGTGCCAGCACCCCTAGCGGGGGGTCGTTTACGCAGTATTTT,CASTPSGGSFTQYF
TRBJ1-5,TRBV2,TRBD1,many,TGTGCCAGCAGTGCGGACAGGGGGCTCGATCAGCCCCAGCATTTT,CASSADRGLDQPQHF
TRBJ1-4,TRBV7-9,-,-,TGTGCCAGCAGTTCAACTACGTTCACAGGGAAGGTCGTTTTT,CASSSTTFTGKVVF
TRBJ2-7,TRBV4-1,-,once,TGCGCCAGCAGCCAAGCCCTCCTAGGGGACGAGCAGTACTTC,CASSQALLGDEQYF
TRBJ2-3,TRBV5-1,-,-,TGCGCCAGCAGCTTCGTGGGGGCAGGCACAGATACGCAGTATTTT,CASSFVGAGTDTQYF